This T cell receptor beta chain was observed in a study of response to subunit inactivated influenza vaccine. Findings and limits, study-wide: Each seasonal influenza vaccination recruits few new T cells, the authors suggested.

Using its own MiXCR run on the RT-PCR reads, TCRdb lists one record per CDR3 protein. Of hundreds of thousands of distinct CDR3 sequences detected, less than 20% appear once; the ten largest clones hold roughly 10%. This clonotype has a handful of counts. Its target is not known. The specimen was PBMCs from blood, collected 5 days after vaccination. This receptor was taken from a man aged 45-65 years who received an inactivated influenza vaccine.

The DNA of the CDR3 is TGTGCCAGCAGCTTCCACAGGGGAGCCGAGACCCAGTACTTC. Encoded protein: CASSFHRGAETQYF. The chain couples TRBV7-8 to TRBJ2-5, with TRBD1 matching over 7 bases. V lost 3 bases to trimming and J lost 5 bases; unmatched junction nucleotides: 6. Germline assignment: CDR1 SGHVS and CDR2 FQNEAQ. The CDR3 is 14 residues long.